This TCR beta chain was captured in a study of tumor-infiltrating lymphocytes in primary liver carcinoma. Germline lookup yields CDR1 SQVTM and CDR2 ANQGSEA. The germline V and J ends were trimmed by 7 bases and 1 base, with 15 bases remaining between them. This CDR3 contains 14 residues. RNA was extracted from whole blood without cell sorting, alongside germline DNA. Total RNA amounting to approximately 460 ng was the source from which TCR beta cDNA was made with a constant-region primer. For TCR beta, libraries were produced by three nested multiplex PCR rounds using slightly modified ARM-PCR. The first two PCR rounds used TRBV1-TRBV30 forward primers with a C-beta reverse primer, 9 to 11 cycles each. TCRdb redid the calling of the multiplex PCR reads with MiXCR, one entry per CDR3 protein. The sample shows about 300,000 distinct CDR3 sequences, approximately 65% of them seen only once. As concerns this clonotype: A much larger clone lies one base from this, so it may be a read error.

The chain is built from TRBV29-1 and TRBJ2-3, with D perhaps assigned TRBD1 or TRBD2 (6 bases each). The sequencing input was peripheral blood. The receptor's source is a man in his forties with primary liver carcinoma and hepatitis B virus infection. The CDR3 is CSGGGTFGTDTQYF. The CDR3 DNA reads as TGCAGCGGTGGAGGGACATTCGGCACAGATACGCAGTATTTT.